One and the same sample provided the 26 T cell receptor beta chains below, sequenced in a study of T cells after somatic rescue of genetic block. Generated by immunoSEQ multiplex PCR, the TCRdb table keeps only in-frame clones and is missing some. The table records roughly 55,000 clones, approximately 96% of them present only once. The specimen sequenced was peripheral blood mononuclear cells (PBMCs). All receptors derive from a child younger than two.

The CDR3 loop reads CASSLKPNSPYNEQFF. As DNA, the CDR3 is TGTGCCAGCAGTTTAAAGCCGAACAGTCCCTACAATGAGCAGTTCTTC. The chain combines TRBV28 with TRBJ2-1; unclear D gene. CDR1 is MDHEN and CDR2 is SYDVKM in the germline V gene. Trimming took 2 bases from V and 2 from J, leaving 13 bases between them. The CDR3 contains 16 residues.

The chain uses TRBV27 and TRBJ1-2; D unclear. Trimming left V 2 bases short and J 3 bases short, with 7 bases between. Germline-derived CDR1 and CDR2 are MNHEY and SMNVEV (reference sequence). The CDR3 loop spans 13 amino acids. The CDR3 reads CASSLRVYYGYTF. For the CDR3, the DNA is TGTGCCAGCAGTTTAAGGGTATACTATGGCTACACCTTC.

This sequence joins TRBV4-1 and TRBJ1-1; possible D gene TRBD1, 5 bases. Per germline, CDR1 MGHRA and CDR2 YSYEKL. Trimming stripped 0 bases from V and 5 bases from J, with 7 bases between. The CDR3 has 13 amino acids. The CDR3 protein is CASSQDGGTEAFF. In DNA, the CDR3 is TGCGCCAGCAGCCAAGATGGGGGGACTGAAGCTTTCTTT.

Concerning this clone itself: Other DNA sequences from this sample encode an identical CDR3 as well. The V gene is TRBV5-1, the J gene TRBJ2-1, with no clear D. V shed 0 bases and J shed 7 bases, with 5 bases lying between them. Germline CDR1 SGHRS, CDR2 YFSETQ. The CDR3 has 12 amino acids. The CDR3 sequence: CASSLAGNEQFF. CDR3 in DNA: TGCGCCAGCAGCTTGGCCGGGAATGAGCAGTTCTTC.

The chain joins TRBV4-1 to TRBJ2-5; 12 bases are a match to TRBD2. V trimming: 4 bases; J trimming: 3 bases; junction bases outside the gene matches: 6. Per the germline V gene, CDR1 is MGHRA and CDR2 is YSYEKL. The CDR3 has 16 amino acids. The CDR3 region has the DNA TGCGCCAGCAGCCCTCGACTAGCGGGAGATGAAGAGACCCAGTACTTC. Translated: CASSPRLAGDEETQYF.

The V and J genes are TRBV5-4 and TRBJ2-7; 9 bases are shared with TRBD2. Germline V gives CDR1 SGHNT, CDR2 YYREEE (reference sequence). The CDR3 totals 14 residues. Unmatched junction bases numbered 4, after V lost 1 base and J lost 5 bases. The CDR3: CASSLSSGTDEQYF. In DNA form, the CDR3 reads TGTGCCAGCAGCTTGTCTAGCGGGACAGACGAGCAGTACTTC.

The chain carries TRBV2 and TRBJ1-2; 8 bases are a match to TRBD1. CDR1 is SNHLY and CDR2 is FYNNEI in the germline V gene. The J segment lost 0 bases and the V segment lost 8 bases, leaving 2 bases of the junction unmatched. The CDR3 is 13 residues long. The CDR3 DNA sequence: TGTGCCAGCCCGGACAGGGCTAACTATGGCTACACCTTC. Translated, it gives CASPDRANYGYTF.

The chain uses TRBV27 and TRBJ2-2, with D possibly TRBD2 on 6 matching bases. The V and J ends lost 9 bases and 0 bases respectively, with 8 bases between them. There are 13 residues in the CDR3. The germline V gene encodes CDR1 MNHEY and CDR2 SMNVEV (reference sequence). DNA for the CDR3: TGTGCCAGTAGCGGTCCGAACACCGGGGAGCTGTTTTTT. Translation gives CASSGPNTGELFF.

This chain connects TRBV9 to TRBJ2-7, with a possible D match to TRBD1 (6 bases). The CDR3 is 14 amino acids. Germline CDR1 SGDLS, CDR2 YYNGEE. Trimming removed 5 bases at V and 7 bases at J, with 19 bases between. CDR3 DNA sequence: TGTGCCAGCAGTCAAGGTAGCCAGGGGTGGGAGCAGTACTTC. It yields the protein CASSQGSQGWEQYF. The full variable domain, rest sourced from reference TRBV9 and TRBJ2-7, is DSGVTQTPKHLITATGQRVTLRCSPRSGDLSVYWYQQSLDQGLQFLIQYYNGEERAKGNILERFSAQQFPDLHSELNLSSLELGDSALYFCASSQGSQGWEQYFGPGTRLTVT.

V is TRBV11-2 and J is TRBJ1-4; D remains ambiguous. V was trimmed by 1 base and J by 2 bases, leaving 2 bases between them. Per germline, CDR1 SGHAT and CDR2 FQNNGV. This CDR3 has 13 residues. The CDR3 DNA reads as TGTGCCAGCAGCTTAGGGACTAATGAAAAACTGTTTTTT. As protein: CASSLGTNEKLFF.

The chain uses TRBV5-4 and TRBJ2-5, with 8 bases that match TRBD1. Judging by the DNA end, TRBJ2-7 fits better; the J call may be wrong. The V gene's germline CDR1 is SGHNT and CDR2 YYREEE (reference sequence). The CDR3 loop spans 15 amino acids. The CDR3 coding sequence is TGTGCCAGCAGCTTGGCCGGGACAGGCAAATACGAGCAGTACTTC. Translating gives CASSLAGTGKYEQYF.

The chain is built from TRBV5-1 and TRBJ2-6; no definite D call. V was trimmed by 3 bases and J by 1 base, leaving 5 bases between them. This CDR3 is 14 amino acids long. Germline V CDR1 and CDR2: SGHRS, YFSETQ. CDR3 in amino acids: CASSSASGANVLTF. In nucleotides, the CDR3 is TGCGCCAGCAGCTCGGCTTCTGGGGCCAACGTCCTGACTTTC. The full variable domain, completed using reference TRBV5-1 and TRBJ2-6, is KAGVTQTPRYLIKTRGQQVTLSCSPISGHRSVSWYQQTPGQGLQFLFEYFSETQRNKGNFPGRFSGRQFSNSRSEMNVSTLELGDSALYLCASSSASGANVLTFGAGSRLTVL.

This sequence joins TRBV6-1 and TRBJ2-7; perhaps TRBD1 as D (6 bases). Germline V lookup: CDR1 MNHNS, CDR2 SASEGT. There are 15 residues in the CDR3. Trimming took off 6 bases at V and 0 bases at J, with 15 bases between the two ends. This CDR3 reads CASRAYRASSYEQYF. Written as DNA, the CDR3 is TGTGCCAGCAGAGCTTACAGGGCTAGCTCCTACGAGCAGTACTTC.

This chain connects TRBV10-2 to TRBJ2-5; D ambiguous. The closer fit of TRBJ2-7 to the DNA end suggests the J call may be wrong. The germline V gene has CDR1 WSHSY and CDR2 SAAADI. The length of the CDR3 is 11 residues. CDR3 sequence reads: CASSDSYEQYF. CDR3 bases: TGCGCCAGCAGTGACTCCTACGAGCAGTACTTC.

This chain links TRBV20-1 with TRBJ1-1; unclear D gene. Germline V CDR1 and CDR2: DFQATT, SNEGSKA (reference sequence). The V end was cut by 8 bases, the J end by 5 bases, with 12 bases between. This CDR3 contains 11 residues. The CDR3 protein is CSSRSRTEAFF. DNA of the CDR3: TGCAGTTCCCGGTCCAGGACTGAAGCTTTCTTT.

The genes are TRBV5-1 and TRBJ1-2, with no clear D. CDR1 and CDR2 from the germline V gene are SGHRS and YFSETQ. V was trimmed by 4 bases and J by 5 bases, leaving 9 bases between them. This CDR3 contains 12 residues. The CDR3 coding sequence is TGCGCCAGCAGCGGGTCCGATTATGGCTACACCTTC. Protein product: CASSGSDYGYTF.

The CDR3 DNA reads TGTGCCAGCAGTGAAGCCGGGAGCACAGATACGCAGTATTTT. This translates into CASSEAGSTDTQYF. The V call is TRBV2, the J call TRBJ2-3; D gene ambiguous. The V end lost 0 bases, the J end lost 0 bases, and 4 bases lay between the germline ends. CDR1 is SNHLY and CDR2 is FYNNEI in the germline V gene. The CDR3 length is 14 residues.

The V gene is TRBV11-3, the J gene TRBJ2-3; 7 positions agree with TRBD2. The germline V gene has CDR1 SGHNT and CDR2 YENEEA. V lost 8 bases and J lost 2; bases outside the gene matches: 4. The CDR3 is 13 residues long. CDR3 sequence: CASAAGATDTQYF. The CDR3 nucleotides read TGTGCCAGCGCGGCGGGAGCCACAGATACGCAGTATTTT. The complete variable domain, with remaining parts taken from reference TRBV11-3 and TRBJ2-3, reads EAGVVQSPRYKIIEKKQPVAFWCNPISGHNTLYWYLQNLGQGPELLIRYENEEAVDDSQLPKDRFSAERLKGVDSTLKIQPAELGDSAVYLCASAAGATDTQYFGPGTRLTVL.

The rearrangement links TRBV4-1 to TRBJ2-7; the D gene is possibly TRBD2 (6 bases). Germline values: CDR1 MGHRA, CDR2 YSYEKL. Trimming stripped 1 base from V and 2 bases from J, with 9 bases between. The CDR3 sequence is 14 residues long. The CDR3 nucleotides are TGCGCCAGCAGCCAAGGTAGACTAGCCTACGAGCAGTACTTC. It encodes CASSQGRLAYEQYF.

The chain has TRBV7-2 and TRBJ1-5; D uncertain. CDR1 and CDR2 (germline): SGHTA, FQGNSA. V was shortened by 1 base and J by 4 bases, with 11 bases between the two germline ends. The CDR3 runs to 15 residues. As DNA, the CDR3 is TGTGCCAGCAGCTTAGGGACGGGCGAAAATCAGCCCCAGCATTTT. This codes for CASSLGTGENQPQHF.

This clone appeared a single time. The V call is TRBV10-3, the J call TRBJ2-1; TRBD1 agrees at 8 bases. V shed 1 base and J 8 bases; nucleotides not matched to a gene: 4. CDR1 and CDR2 from the germline V gene are ENHRY and SYGVKD. The length of the CDR3 is 14 residues. The CDR3 coding sequence is TGTGCCATCAGTGAGTTCGGCAGGGGGCATGAGCAGTTCTTC. Translation gives CAISEFGRGHEQFF.

The chain recombines TRBV5-8 with TRBJ2-1; 13 nucleotides match TRBD2. V shed 4 bases, J shed 1 base, and the junction held 11 bases outside the gene matches. Germline V lookup: CDR1 SGHTS, CDR2 YDEGEE. CDR3 size: 19 residues. DNA of the CDR3: TGTGCCAGCAGCCTGGGACATTTGGGACTAGCGGGATCCTACAATGAGCAGTTCTTC. Its protein is CASSLGHLGLAGSYNEQFF.

This chain links TRBV4-1 with TRBJ1-2; 7 nucleotides match TRBD1. From germline, CDR1 is MGHRA and CDR2 YSYEKL. CDR3 length: 13 residues. V shed 4 bases, J shed 5 bases, and the junction held 4 bases outside the gene matches. The CDR3 is CASSLRTGYGYTF. The CDR3 nucleotides read TGCGCCAGCAGCCTCCGGACAGGATATGGCTACACCTTC.

The V gene is TRBV29-1, the J gene TRBJ1-1, with unresolved D. Trimming cost V 6 bases and J 4 bases, with 12 bases left between them. The V gene's germline CDR1 is SQVTM and CDR2 ANQGSEA. The length of the CDR3 is 12 residues. The CDR3 DNA sequence: TGCAGCGTGAAACCACGACTCACTGAAGCTTTCTTT. Protein: CSVKPRLTEAFF.

The chain joins TRBV5-4 to TRBJ1-2; D possibly corresponds to TRBD1 (6 bases). V was pared by 7 bases and J by 4 bases, with 14 bases between. CDR1 is SGHNT, CDR2 YYREEE, per germline (reference sequence). The CDR3 has 13 residues. The CDR3 sequence: CASGVEGGYGYTF. The CDR3 coding sequence is TGTGCCAGCGGCGTCGAGGGGGGCTATGGCTACACCTTC. Variable domain in full (rest from reference TRBV5-4 and TRBJ1-2): ETGVTQSPTHLIKTRGQQVTLRCSSQSGHNTVSWYQQALGQGPQFIFQYYREEENGRGNFPPRFSGLQFPNYSSELNVNALELDDSALYLCASGVEGGYGYTFGSGTRLTVV.

The J gene is TRBJ2-3, the V gene TRBV6-4; D possibly uses TRBD1 or TRBD2 (5 bases each). The CDR3 extends over 13 amino acids. The V gene lost 2 bases and the J gene lost 5 bases, with 8 bases spanning the gap. Germline CDR1 is MRHNA and CDR2 is SNTAGT. The DNA for the CDR3 is TGTGCCAGCAGTGACAGGGACGGAGATACGCAGTATTTT. Its translation is CASSDRDGDTQYF.